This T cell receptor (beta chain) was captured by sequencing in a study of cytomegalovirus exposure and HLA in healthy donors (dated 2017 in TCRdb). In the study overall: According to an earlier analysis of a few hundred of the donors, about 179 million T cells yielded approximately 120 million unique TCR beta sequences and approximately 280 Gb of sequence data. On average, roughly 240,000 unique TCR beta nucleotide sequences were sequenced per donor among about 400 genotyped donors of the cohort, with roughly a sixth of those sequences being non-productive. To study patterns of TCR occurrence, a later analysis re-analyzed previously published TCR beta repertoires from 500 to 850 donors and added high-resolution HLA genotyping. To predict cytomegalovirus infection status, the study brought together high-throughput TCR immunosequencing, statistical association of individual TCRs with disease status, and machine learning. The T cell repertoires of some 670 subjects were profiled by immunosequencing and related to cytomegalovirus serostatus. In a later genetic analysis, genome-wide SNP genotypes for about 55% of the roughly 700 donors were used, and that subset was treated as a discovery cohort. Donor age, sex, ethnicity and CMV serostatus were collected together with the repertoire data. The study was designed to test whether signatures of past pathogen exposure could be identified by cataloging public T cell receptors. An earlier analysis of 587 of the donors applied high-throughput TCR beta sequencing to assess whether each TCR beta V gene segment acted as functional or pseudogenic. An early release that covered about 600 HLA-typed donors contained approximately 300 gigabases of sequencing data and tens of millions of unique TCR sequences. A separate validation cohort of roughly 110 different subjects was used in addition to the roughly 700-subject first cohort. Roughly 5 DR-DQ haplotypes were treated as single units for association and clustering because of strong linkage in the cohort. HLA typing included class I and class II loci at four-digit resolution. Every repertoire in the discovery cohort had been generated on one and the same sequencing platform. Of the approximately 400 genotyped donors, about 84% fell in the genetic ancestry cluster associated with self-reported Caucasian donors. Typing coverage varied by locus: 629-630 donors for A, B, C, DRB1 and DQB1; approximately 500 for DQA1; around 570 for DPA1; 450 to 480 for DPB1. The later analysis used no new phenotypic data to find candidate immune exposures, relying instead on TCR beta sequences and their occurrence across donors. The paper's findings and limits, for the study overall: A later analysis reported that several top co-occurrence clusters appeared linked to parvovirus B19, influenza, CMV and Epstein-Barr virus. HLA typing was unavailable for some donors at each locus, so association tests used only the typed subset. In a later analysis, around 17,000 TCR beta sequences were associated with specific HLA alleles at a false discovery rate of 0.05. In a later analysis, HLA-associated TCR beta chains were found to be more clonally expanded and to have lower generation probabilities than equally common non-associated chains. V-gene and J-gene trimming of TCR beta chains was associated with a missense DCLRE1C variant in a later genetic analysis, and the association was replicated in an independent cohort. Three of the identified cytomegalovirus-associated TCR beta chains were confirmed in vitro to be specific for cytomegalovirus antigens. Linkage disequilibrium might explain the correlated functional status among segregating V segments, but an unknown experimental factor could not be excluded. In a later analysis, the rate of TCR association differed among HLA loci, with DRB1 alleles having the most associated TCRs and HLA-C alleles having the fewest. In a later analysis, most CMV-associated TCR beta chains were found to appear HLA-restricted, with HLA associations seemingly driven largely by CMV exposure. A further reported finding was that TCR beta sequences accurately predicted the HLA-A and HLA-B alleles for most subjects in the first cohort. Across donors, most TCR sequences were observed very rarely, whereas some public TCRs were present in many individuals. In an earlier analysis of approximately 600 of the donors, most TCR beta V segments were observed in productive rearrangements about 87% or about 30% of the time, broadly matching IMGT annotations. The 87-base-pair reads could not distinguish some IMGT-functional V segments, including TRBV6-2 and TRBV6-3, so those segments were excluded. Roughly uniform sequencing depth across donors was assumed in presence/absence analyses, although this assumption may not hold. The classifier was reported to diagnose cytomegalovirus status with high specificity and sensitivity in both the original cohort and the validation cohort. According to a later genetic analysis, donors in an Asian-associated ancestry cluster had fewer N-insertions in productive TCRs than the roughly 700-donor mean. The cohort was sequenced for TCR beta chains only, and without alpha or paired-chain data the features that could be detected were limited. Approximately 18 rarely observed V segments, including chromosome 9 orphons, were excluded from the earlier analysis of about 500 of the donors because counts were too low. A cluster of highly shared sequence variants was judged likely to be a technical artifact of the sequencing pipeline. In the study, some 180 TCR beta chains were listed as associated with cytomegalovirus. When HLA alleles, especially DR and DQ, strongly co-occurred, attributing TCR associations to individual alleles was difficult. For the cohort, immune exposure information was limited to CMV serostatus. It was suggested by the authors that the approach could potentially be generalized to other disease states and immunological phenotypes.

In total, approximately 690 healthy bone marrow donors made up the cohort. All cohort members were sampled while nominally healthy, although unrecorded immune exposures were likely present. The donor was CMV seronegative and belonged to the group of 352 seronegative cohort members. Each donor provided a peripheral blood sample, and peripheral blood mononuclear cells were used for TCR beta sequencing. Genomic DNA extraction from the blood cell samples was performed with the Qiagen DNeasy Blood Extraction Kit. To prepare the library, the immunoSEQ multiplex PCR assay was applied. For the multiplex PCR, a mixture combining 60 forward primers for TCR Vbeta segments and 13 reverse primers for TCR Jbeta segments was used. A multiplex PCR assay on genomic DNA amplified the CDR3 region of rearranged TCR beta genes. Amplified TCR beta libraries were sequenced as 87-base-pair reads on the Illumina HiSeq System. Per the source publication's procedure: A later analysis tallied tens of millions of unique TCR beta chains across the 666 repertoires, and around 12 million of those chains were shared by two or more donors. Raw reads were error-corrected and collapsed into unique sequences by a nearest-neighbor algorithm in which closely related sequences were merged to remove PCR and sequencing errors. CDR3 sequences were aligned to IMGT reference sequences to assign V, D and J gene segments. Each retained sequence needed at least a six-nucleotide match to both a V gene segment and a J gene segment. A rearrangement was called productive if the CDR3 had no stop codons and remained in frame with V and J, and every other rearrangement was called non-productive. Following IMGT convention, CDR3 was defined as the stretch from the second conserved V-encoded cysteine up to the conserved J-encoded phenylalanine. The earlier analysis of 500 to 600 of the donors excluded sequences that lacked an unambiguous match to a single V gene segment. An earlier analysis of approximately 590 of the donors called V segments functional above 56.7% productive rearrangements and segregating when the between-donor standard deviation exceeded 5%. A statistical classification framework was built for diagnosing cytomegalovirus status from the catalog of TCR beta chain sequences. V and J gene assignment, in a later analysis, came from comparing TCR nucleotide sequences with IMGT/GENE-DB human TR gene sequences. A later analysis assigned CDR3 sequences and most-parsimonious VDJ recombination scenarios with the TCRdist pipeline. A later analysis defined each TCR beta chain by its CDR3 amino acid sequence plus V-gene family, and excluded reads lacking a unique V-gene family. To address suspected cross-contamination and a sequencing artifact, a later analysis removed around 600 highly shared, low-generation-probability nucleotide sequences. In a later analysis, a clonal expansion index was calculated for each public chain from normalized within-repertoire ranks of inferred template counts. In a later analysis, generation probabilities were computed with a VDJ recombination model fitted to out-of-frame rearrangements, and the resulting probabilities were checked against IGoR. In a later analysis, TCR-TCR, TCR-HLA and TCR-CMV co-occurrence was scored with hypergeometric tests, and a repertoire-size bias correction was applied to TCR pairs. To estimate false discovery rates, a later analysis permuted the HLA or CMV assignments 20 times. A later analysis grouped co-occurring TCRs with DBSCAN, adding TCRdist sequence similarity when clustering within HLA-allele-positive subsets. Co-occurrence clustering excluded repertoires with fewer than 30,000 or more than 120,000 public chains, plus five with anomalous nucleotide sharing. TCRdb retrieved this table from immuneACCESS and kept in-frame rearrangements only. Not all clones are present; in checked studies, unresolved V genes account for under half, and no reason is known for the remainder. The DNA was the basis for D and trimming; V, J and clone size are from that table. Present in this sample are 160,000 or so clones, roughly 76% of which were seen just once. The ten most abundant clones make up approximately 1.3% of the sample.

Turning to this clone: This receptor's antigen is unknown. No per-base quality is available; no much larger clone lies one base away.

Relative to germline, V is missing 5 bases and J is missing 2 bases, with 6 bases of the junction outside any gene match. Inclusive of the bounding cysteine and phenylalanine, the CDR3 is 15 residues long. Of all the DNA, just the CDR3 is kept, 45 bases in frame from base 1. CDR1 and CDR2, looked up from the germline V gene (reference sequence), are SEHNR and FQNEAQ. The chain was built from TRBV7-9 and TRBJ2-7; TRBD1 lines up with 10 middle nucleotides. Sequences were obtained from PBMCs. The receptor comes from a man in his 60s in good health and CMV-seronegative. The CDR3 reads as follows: CASSPPGQGTYEQYF. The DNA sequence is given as TGTGCCAGCAGCCCTCCGGGACAGGGGACCTACGAGCAGTACTTC.